The clone carrying this T cell receptor beta chain was seen repeatedly, ten times or more. Time point specified: before trial treatment. Solid tumors that lacked tumor-infiltrating lymphocytes and were advanced were present in eligible patients. The entry originates in a study of low-dose radiotherapy and immunotherapy resistance in tumors. As for the study in general: The study delivered 0.5 Gy per fraction every 2 weeks to Cohort 1, totaling 6.5 Gy. 1 Gy per fraction was delivered to Cohort 2 every two weeks, for 13 Gy total over 26 weeks.

Primers used for first-strand cDNA, a TRAV- and TRBV-specific set, covered both alpha and beta chains. The TCRs were subjected to amplification over 20 PCR cycles employing a constant-region primer in conjunction with a V-primer adapter. TCRdb ran MiXCR on the reads and lists one entry per CDR3 protein. The sample has 80,000 to 95,000 distinct CDR3 sequences; roughly 9% are singletons. Between the trimmed V and J ends, which lost 6 bases and 2 bases, there was a span of 11 bases. CDR1 is DFQATT, CDR2 SNEGSKA, per germline (reference sequence). The CDR3 loop spans 13 amino acids. The input for sequencing was PBMCs, taken before treatment. The TCR sequence derives from a male donor with prostate cancer. The chain links TRBV20-1 to TRBJ1-3; no clear D. CDR3 DNA: TGCAGTGCCCTGCTAGGGCCTGGAAACACCATATATTTT. Its protein is CSALLGPGNTIYF.